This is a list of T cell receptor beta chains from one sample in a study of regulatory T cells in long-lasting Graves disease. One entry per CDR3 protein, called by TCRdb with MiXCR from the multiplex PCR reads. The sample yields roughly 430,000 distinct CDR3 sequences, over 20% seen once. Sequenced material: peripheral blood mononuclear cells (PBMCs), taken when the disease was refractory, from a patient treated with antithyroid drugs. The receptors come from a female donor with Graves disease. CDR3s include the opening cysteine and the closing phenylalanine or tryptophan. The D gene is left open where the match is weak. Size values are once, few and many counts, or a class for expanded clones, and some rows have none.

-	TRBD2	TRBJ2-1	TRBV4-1	TGCGCCAGCAGCCAAGATCGTACTAGCGGGAGAAATGAGCAGTTCTTC	CASSQDRTSGRNEQFF
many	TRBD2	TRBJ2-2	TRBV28	TGTGCCAGCAGACAACCCCGTCGGGGGGCGAACACCGGGGAGCTGTTTTTT	CASRQPRRGANTGELFF
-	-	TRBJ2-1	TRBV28	TGTGCCAGCAGTTTGAGGACAACCTACAATGAGCAGTTCTTC	CASSLRTTYNEQFF
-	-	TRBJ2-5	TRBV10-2	TGCGCCAGCAGTGAGTGGGCTAGCGGAGGGGGGGAGACCCAGTACTTC	CASSEWASGGGETQYF
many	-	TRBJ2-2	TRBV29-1	TGCAGCGTTGATTTTTGGGACACCGGGGAGCTGTTTTTT	CSVDFWDTGELFF
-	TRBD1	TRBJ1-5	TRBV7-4	TGTGCCAGCAGCGTAGACAAGGGGGCGCATCAGCCCCAGCATTTT	CASSVDKGAHQPQHF
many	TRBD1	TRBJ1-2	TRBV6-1	TGTGCCAGCAACCTCAGAGACAGGGGGCTCGGCTATGGCTACACCTTC	CASNLRDRGLGYGYTF
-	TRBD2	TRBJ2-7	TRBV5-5	TGTGCCAGCAGCTTGGAGGGACTAGCGGACTACGAGCAGTACTTC	CASSLEGLADYEQYF
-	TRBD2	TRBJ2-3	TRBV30	TGTGCCTGGAGTGATAGCGGGAGATCGCAGTATTTT	CAWSDSGRSQYF
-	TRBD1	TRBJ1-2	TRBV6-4	TGTGCCAGCAGCCCAGAGGACAGGAACTATGGCTACACCTTC	CASSPEDRNYGYTF
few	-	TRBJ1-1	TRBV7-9	TGTGCCAGCAGCTTATCCCCGACGACGACGGTGAACACTGAAGCTTTCTTT	CASSLSPTTTVNTEAFF
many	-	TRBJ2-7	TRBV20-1	TGCAGTGCTAGCCCCTTGATCGAGCAGTACTTC	CSASPLIEQYF
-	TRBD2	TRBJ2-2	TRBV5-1	TGCGCCAGCAGCTTGGCGTTAGCGGGAGTACACGGGGAGCTGTTTTTT	CASSLALAGVHGELFF
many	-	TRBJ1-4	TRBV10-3	TGTGCCACCGCCGGGACAAGCAATGAAAAACTGTTTTTT	CATAGTSNEKLFF
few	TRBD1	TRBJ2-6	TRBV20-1	TGCAGTGCCCGAGGACAGGATCAAAGGACTGGGGCCAACGTCCTGACTTTC	CSARGQDQRTGANVLTF
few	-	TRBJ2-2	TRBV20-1	TGCAGTGCTAGCGGAGTGAACACCGGGGAGCTGTTTTTT	CSASGVNTGELFF
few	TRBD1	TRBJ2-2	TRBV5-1	TGCGCCAGCAGCTTGGCACAGGGGACGGTCCCCGGGGAGCTGTTTTTT	CASSLAQGTVPGELFF
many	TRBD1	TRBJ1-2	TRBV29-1	TGCAGCGTTTACGCAGGGGGCACTAACTATGGCTACACCTTC	CSVYAGGTNYGYTF
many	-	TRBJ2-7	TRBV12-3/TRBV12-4	TGTGCCAGCTCCGGGGCAGGGGAGGGTCTCTACGAGCAGTACTTC	CASSGAGEGLYEQYF
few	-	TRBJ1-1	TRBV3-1	TGTGCCAGCGCCCGGGAATTGGACACTGAAGCTTTCTTT	CASARELDTEAFF
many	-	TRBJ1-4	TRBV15	TGTGCCACCAGCAGAGGGCTAGGGAACAGCGAACTGTTTTTT	CATSRGLGNSELFF
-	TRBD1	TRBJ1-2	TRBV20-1	TGCAGTGCTAGAAAGGGACAGGGGGCTCTTTATGGCTACACCTTC	CSARKGQGALYGYTF
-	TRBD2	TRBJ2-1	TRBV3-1	TGTGCCAGCAGCCAAGATCGGACTAGCGGGAGGGTCTACAATGAGCAGTTCTTC	CASSQDRTSGRVYNEQFF
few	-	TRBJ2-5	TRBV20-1	TGCAGTGCTAGAGTTTATGGGCTAGCGAGCCAAGAGACCCAGTACTTC	CSARVYGLASQETQYF
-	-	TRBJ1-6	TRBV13	TGTGCCAGCACCATGGAAAGTTCACCCCTCCACTTT	CASTMESSPLHF
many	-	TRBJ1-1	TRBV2	TGTGCCAGCAGTGAAAGGGCGGAGGGGTACACTGAAGCTTTCTTT	CASSERAEGYTEAFF
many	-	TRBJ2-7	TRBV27	TGTGCCAGCAGTCCGGGGACAACGAGCTCCTACGAGCAGTACTTC	CASSPGTTSSYEQYF
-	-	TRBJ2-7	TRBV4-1	TGCGCCAGCAGCCAGGCAGACAGCCGGATTACGAGGCAGTACTTC	CASSQADSRITRQYF
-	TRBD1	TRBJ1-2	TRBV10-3	TGTGCCATCAGTGAGCTACAGGGGTATGGCTACACCTTC	CAISELQGYGYTF
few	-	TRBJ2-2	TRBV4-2	TGTGCCAGCAGCCAATTGGGGTACACCGGGGAGCTGTTTTTT	CASSQLGYTGELFF
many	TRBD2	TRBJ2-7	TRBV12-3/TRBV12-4	TGTGCCAGCAGTTTTAGACTAGCGTCCTACGAGCAGTACTTC	CASSFRLASYEQYF
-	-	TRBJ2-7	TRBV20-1	TGCAGTGCTAGCTTGGTCAGAAACGAGCAGTACTTC	CSASLVRNEQYF
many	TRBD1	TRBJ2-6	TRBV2	TGTGCCAGCAGTGCGACAGGGGGCGCTGGGGCCAACGTCCTGACTTTC	CASSATGGAGANVLTF
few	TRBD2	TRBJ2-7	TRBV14	TGTGCCAGCAGCCAGGTTGGGGACTACTCCTACGAGCAGTACTTC	CASSQVGDYSYEQYF
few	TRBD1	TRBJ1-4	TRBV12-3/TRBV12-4	TGTGCCAGCAGTCCCGACAGGGTTAATGAAAAACTGGTTTTT	CASSPDRVNEKLVF
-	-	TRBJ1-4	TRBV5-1	TGCGCCAGCAGCTTGGCAGGACCAAGGGAAAAACTGTTTTTT	CASSLAGPREKLFF
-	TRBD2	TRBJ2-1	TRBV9	TGTGCCAGCAGCGTAGAGAGGCTAGCGGGGAACAATGAGCAGTTCTTC	CASSVERLAGNNEQFF
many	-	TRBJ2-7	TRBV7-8	TGTGCCAGCAGCTTGGACAGCCCAGCGGGAGAGCAGTACTTC	CASSLDSPAGEQYF
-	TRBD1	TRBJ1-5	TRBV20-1	TGCAGTGCTAGCCCCAGGGGGCATGGCAATCAGCCCCAGCATTTT	CSASPRGHGNQPQHF
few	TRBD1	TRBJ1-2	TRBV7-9	TGTGCCAGCAGCTTAATGGGGCAAGAGGGGGCCTATCGGGGCTACACCTTC	CASSLMGQEGAYRGYTF
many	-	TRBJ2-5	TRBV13	TGTGCCAGCAGCTTAAGACAGGCCCGGGAGACCCAGTACTTC	CASSLRQARETQYF
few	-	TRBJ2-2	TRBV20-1	TGCAGTGCTAGACCCTTTGCGGGGTCCGGGGAGCTGTTTTTT	CSARPFAGSGELFF
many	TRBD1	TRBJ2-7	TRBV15	TGTGCCACCAGCAGAGACCCACGGACAGGGTGGTACGAGCAGTACTTC	CATSRDPRTGWYEQYF
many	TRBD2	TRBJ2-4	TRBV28	TGTGCCAGCAGTACCGGACTAGCGGGAATGGCTTACATTCAGTACTTC	CASSTGLAGMAYIQYF
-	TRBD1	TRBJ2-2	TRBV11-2	TGTGCCAGCAGCTTAGGTGACAGGGGTACCGGGGAGCTGTTTTTT	CASSLGDRGTGELFF
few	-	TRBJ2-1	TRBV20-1	TGCAGTGCTAGAGGTGGCGGGATCTATGAGCAGTTCTTC	CSARGGGIYEQFF
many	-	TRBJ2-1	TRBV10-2	TGCGCCAGCAGCCTTGAAGATTACACGTACAATGAGCAGTTCTTC	CASSLEDYTYNEQFF
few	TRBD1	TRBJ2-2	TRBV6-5	TGTGCCAGCAGTTATTACAGGGGGGCCCGGAACACCGGGGAGCTGTTTTTT	CASSYYRGARNTGELFF
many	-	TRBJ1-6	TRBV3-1	TGTGCCAGCAGCCAAGGTTCGGAATCACCCCTCCACTTT	CASSQGSESPLHF